The 28 T cell receptor beta chains listed next were all sequenced from one sample in a study of CD8+ T cells in alopecia areata (dated by TCRdb to the late 2010s). What the time point label conveys for this sample: less than 30 weeks on oral tofacitinib. The sample's treatment or condition label is to be understood as: oral pan-JAK inhibitor, 5-10 mg twice daily. Libraries were made using the immunoSEQ multiplex PCR assay. RNA was extracted from all samples and reverse transcribed into cDNA, which served as template for TCR sequencing. TCRdb holds this immuneACCESS table with in-frame rearrangements only. Some clones are missing; in checked studies, unresolved V genes explain under half, and the rest has no known cause. For this sample the table gives about 200,000 clones, of which roughly 64% were detected only once. The ten top clones hold roughly 5.8% of the sample. The sample in question was CD4+ T cells sorted from blood, obtained at week 24, from a patient treated with tofacitinib. Receptors originate from a human donor with alopecia areata.

The V gene is TRBV4-3, the J gene TRBJ1-1; no reliable D call. CDR1 LGHNA and CDR2 YSLEER come from the germline V gene. V lost 4 bases and J 5 bases, leaving 17 bases between the germline ends. There are 15 residues in the CDR3. The CDR3 protein is CASSPVGVLGTEAFF. The CDR3, as DNA: TGCGCCAGCAGCCCAGTAGGCGTGTTGGGGACTGAAGCTTTCTTT.

In this sample, this clone turned up a few times. This chain joins TRBV4-1 and TRBJ1-6; 7 bases are a match to TRBD1. V lost 3 bases, J lost 9 bases, and 17 bases stayed unmatched. The CDR3 spans 18 residues. From germline, CDR1 is MGHRA and CDR2 YSYEKL. As DNA, the CDR3 is TGCGCCAGCAGCCAGGGTTCGTTGACAGGGCTATTTCGTTCACCCCTCCACTTT. Translating gives CASSQGSLTGLFRSPLHF.

The chain has TRBV6-6 and TRBJ2-1, with a tentative D call TRBD1 (6 bases). CDR1 and CDR2 from the germline V gene are MNHNY and SVGAGI (reference sequence). The CDR3 runs 11 residues. V was trimmed by 2 bases and J by 14 bases, leaving 10 bases between them. The CDR3, as DNA: TGTGCCAGCAGTTACGGACAGAAGAAGTTCTTC. This sequence encodes CASSYGQKKFF.

The chain carries TRBV23-1 and TRBJ2-6; D remains ambiguous. TRBV23-1 is given ORF status, its function remaining uncertain. Trimming shortened V by 9 bases and J by 4 bases, and 16 bases separated the two germline ends. CDR3 length equals 15 residues. The CDR3 bases are TGCGCCAGTCCCGGGCCGGTGGAGGGGGCCAACGTCCTGACTTTC. Protein: CASPGPVEGANVLTF.

This clone turned up a few times. The chain uses TRBV7-2 and TRBJ2-1; 13 bases fit TRBD2. The CDR3 sequence is 16 residues long. J gave up 7 bases and V 4 bases, and 7 bases lay outside the gene matches. Germline CDR1 SGHTA, CDR2 FQGNSA. In nucleotides, the CDR3 is TGTGCCAGCAGCTCTACAGGACTAGCGGGAGTTAATGAGCAGTTCTTC. It yields the protein CASSSTGLAGVNEQFF.

As DNA, the CDR3 is TGTGCCAGCAGCCAAGACCCCGGATATCAGCCCCAGCATTTT. Its protein is CASSQDPGYQPQHF. This chain uses TRBV4-2 with TRBJ1-5; D remains unclear. The CDR3 extends over 14 amino acids. Germline V CDR1 and CDR2: LGHNA, YNFKEQ. The germline V and J ends were trimmed by 0 bases and 5 bases, with 8 bases remaining between them.

This chain connects TRBV2 to TRBJ2-7; D not certain. Trimming left V 9 bases short and J 6 bases short, with 12 bases between. The CDR3 is 11 amino acids. From germline, CDR1 is SNHLY and CDR2 FYNNEI. The CDR3, as DNA: TGTGCCAGTCGGGCTTTTATCGAGCAGTACTTC. It yields the protein CASRAFIEQYF.

This chain uses TRBV5-1 with TRBJ1-4, with 9 bases lining up with TRBD1. V trimming: 0 bases; J trimming: 2 bases; junction bases outside the gene matches: 2. The CDR3 length is 16 residues. Germline CDR1 SGHRS, CDR2 YFSETQ. The CDR3 protein is CASSLEGQGTNEKLFF. CDR3 coding DNA: TGCGCCAGCAGCTTGGAAGGACAGGGGACTAATGAAAAACTGTTTTTT.

In this sample, this clone turned up a few times. This rearrangement joins TRBV18 to TRBJ1-1, with D hard to call. The CDR3 is 14 amino acids. Germline V lookup: CDR1 KGHSH, CDR2 LQKENI. V was shortened by 6 bases and J by 1 base, with 12 bases between the two germline ends. In DNA form, the CDR3 reads TGTGCCAGCTCCCGAGGAGGATCGAACACTGAAGCTTTCTTT. It codes for CASSRGGSNTEAFF. The variable domain in full, with the rest retrieved from reference TRBV18 and TRBJ1-1, is NAGVMQNPRHLVRRRGQEARLRCSPMKGHSHVYWYRQLPEEGLKFMVYLQKENIIDESGMPKERFSAEFPKEGPSILRIQQVVRGDSAAYFCASSRGGSNTEAFFGQGTRLTVV.

The V call is TRBV5-1, the J call TRBJ2-1; 8 nucleotides align to TRBD2. Germline V gene data show CDR1 as SGHRS and CDR2 as YFSETQ. There are 13 residues in the CDR3. V lost 4 bases to trimming and J lost 14 bases; unmatched junction nucleotides: 11. CDR3 DNA: TGCGCCAGCAGCGCGGAGCAGCGGGGGAGCGAGTTCTTC. Translated: CASSAEQRGSEFF.

The V and J genes are TRBV5-1 and TRBJ2-1; unclear D gene. Germline V gives CDR1 SGHRS, CDR2 YFSETQ. The CDR3 is 14 amino acids. Deletions cut 0 bases from V and 6 bases from J, with 10 bases between. CDR3 in DNA: TGCGCCAGCAGCTTGGGAGCAGGCGGCAATGAGCAGTTCTTC. Protein product: CASSLGAGGNEQFF.

This clone was found a few times. Other DNA sequences in the same sample also yield this CDR3. This chain joins TRBV30 and TRBJ1-5; D unclear. Germline values: CDR1 GTSNPN, CDR2 SVGIG (reference sequence). CDR3 length: 13 residues. Between the trimmed V and J ends, which lost 3 bases and 3 bases, there was a span of 9 bases. The CDR3 loop reads CAWSEGFNQPQHF. CDR3 nucleotides: TGTGCCTGGAGCGAGGGTTTCAATCAGCCCCAGCATTTT.

The rearrangement links TRBV25-1 to TRBJ2-1; 7 nucleotides align to TRBD2. Trimming took 1 base from V and 4 from J; bases not matched to a gene: 4. The CDR3 covers 15 residues. The V gene's germline CDR1 is MGHDK and CDR2 SYGVNS. The CDR3 nucleotides read TGTGCCAGCAGTGAATCGACGGGACTATACAATGAGCAGTTCTTC. Amino acid sequence: CASSESTGLYNEQFF.

The V call is TRBV28, the J call TRBJ2-7; TRBD2 agrees at 8 bases. Trimming removed 7 bases from V and 2 bases from J; junction bases left unmatched: 10. Germline CDR1 and CDR2: MDHEN and SYDVKM. CDR3 length: 15 residues. The CDR3 DNA follows: TGTGCCAGCAACGGTGGCGCGGGAGGAGCCTACGAGCAGTACTTC. The encoded protein is CASNGGAGGAYEQYF.

This chain links TRBV29-1 with TRBJ1-1; D gene unclear. The CDR3 runs 12 residues. Trimming took off 3 bases at V and 6 bases at J, with 11 bases between the two ends. Germline CDR1 is SQVTM and CDR2 is ANQGSEA. Here the CDR3 DNA reads TGCAGCGTTGAGTTCGGCCGGCCTGAAGCTTTCTTT. This encodes CSVEFGRPEAFF.

The chain uses TRBV5-1 and TRBJ2-2; no reliable D call. The V and J ends lost 0 bases and 2 bases respectively, with 5 bases between them. The CDR3 loop spans 14 amino acids. Germline V gives CDR1 SGHRS, CDR2 YFSETQ. The CDR3: CASSLATNTGELFF. The DNA of the CDR3 is TGCGCCAGCAGCTTGGCCACCAACACCGGGGAGCTGTTTTTT.

The count of this clone is one. J is TRBJ2-5 and V is TRBV5-1, with 12 bases fitting TRBD2. The junction had 5 bases not matched to a gene; V was cut back by 4 bases and J by 4 bases. This CDR3 is 15 amino acids long. The germline CDR1 and CDR2 sequences are SGHRS and YFSETQ. The CDR3 DNA sequence: TGCGCCAGCAGCAGTACTAGCGGGAGGAGAGAGACCCAGTACTTC. Encoded protein: CASSSTSGRRETQYF.

V gene TRBV30 combines with J gene TRBJ1-5; D possibly corresponds to TRBD1 (5 bases). V lost 2 bases and J 0 bases, leaving 11 bases between the germline ends. Germline-derived CDR1 and CDR2 are GTSNPN and SVGIG (reference sequence). The CDR3 loop spans 15 amino acids. CDR3 loop: CAWSRGEHSNQPQHF. The CDR3 DNA sequence: TGTGCCTGGAGTCGGGGGGAACATAGCAATCAGCCCCAGCATTTT.

The chain couples TRBV25-1 to TRBJ2-7; 10 positions agree with TRBD2. The CDR3 sequence is 17 residues long. The junction had 7 bases not matched to a gene; V was cut back by 1 base and J by 1 base. The germline gives CDR1 MGHDK, CDR2 SYGVNS. The CDR3 coding sequence is TGTGCCAGCAGTGAATCCGCCGGGACTAGCGTTTCCTACGAGCAGTACTTC. This codes for CASSESAGTSVSYEQYF.

This sequence joins TRBV7-2 and TRBJ2-3; D remains unclear. Trimming left V 0 bases short and J 1 base short, with 11 bases between. Germline lookup yields CDR1 SGHTA and CDR2 FQGNSA. This CDR3 has 16 amino acids. The CDR3 DNA follows: TGTGCCAGCAGCTTAGCTTCCGGCGGCCGCACAGATACGCAGTATTTT. This translates into CASSLASGGRTDTQYF. Combining the CDR3 with reference TRBV7-2 and TRBJ2-3 gives the whole variable domain GAGVSQSPSNKVTEKGKDVELRCDPISGHTALYWYRQSLGQGLEFLIYFQGNSAPDKSGLPSDRFSAERTGGSVSTLTIQRTQQEDSAVYLCASSLASGGRTDTQYFGPGTRLTVL.

By proportion, this clone is medium-sized. The rearrangement links TRBV4-1 to TRBJ2-7; unclear D gene. The V end was cut by 1 base, the J end by 7 bases, with 11 bases between. The CDR3 is 13 residues long. Germline V lookup: CDR1 MGHRA, CDR2 YSYEKL. CDR3 bases: TGCGCCAGCAGCCAAGGAATGACGGAGGAGCAGTACTTC. Translation gives CASSQGMTEEQYF.

The V gene is TRBV5-1, the J gene TRBJ1-1, with 7 bases that match TRBD1. Trimming cost V 3 bases and J 5 bases; bases outside gene matches: 4. This CDR3 has 13 amino acids. From germline, CDR1 is SGHRS and CDR2 YFSETQ. CDR3 nucleotides: TGCGCCAGCAGCTCGACAGGGAATACTGAAGCTTTCTTT. Translating it yields CASSSTGNTEAFF. Full variable domain (rest looked up from reference TRBV5-1 and TRBJ1-1): KAGVTQTPRYLIKTRGQQVTLSCSPISGHRSVSWYQQTPGQGLQFLFEYFSETQRNKGNFPGRFSGRQFSNSRSEMNVSTLELGDSALYLCASSSTGNTEAFFGQGTRLTVV.

The rearrangement uses TRBV2 and TRBJ2-3, with no clear D. CDR1 and CDR2 from the germline V gene are SNHLY and FYNNEI. The V end was cut by 8 bases, the J end by 0 bases, with 6 bases between. This CDR3 has 12 residues. The CDR3 here is CASRESTDTQYF. The CDR3 DNA follows: TGTGCCAGCCGAGAGAGCACAGATACGCAGTATTTT.

Here the CDR3 DNA reads TGTGCCAGCAGCCGGGGTCTGAACACCGGGGAGCTGTTTTTT. Translation gives CASSRGLNTGELFF. This chain links TRBV4-2 with TRBJ2-2; D ambiguous. The CDR3 has 14 amino acids. V was cut by 4 bases and J by 1 base, with 7 bases left in between. Germline V lookup: CDR1 LGHNA, CDR2 YNFKEQ.

The genes are TRBV7-9 and TRBJ2-4; D might be TRBD2 (6 bases). The CDR3 is made up of 15 amino acids. V was clipped by 3 bases and J by 5 bases, with 14 bases between them. CDR1 SEHNR and CDR2 FQNEAQ come from the germline V gene (reference sequence). DNA of the CDR3: TGTGCCAGCAGCTTCACCCGGCGGAGGGAAAACATTCAGTACTTC. Protein: CASSFTRRRENIQYF. Using reference TRBV7-9 and TRBJ2-4 for the parts outside the CDR3, the full variable domain is DTGVSQNPRHKITKRGQNVTFRCDPISEHNRLYWYRQTLGQGPEFLTYFQNEAQLEKSRLLSDRFSAERPKGSFSTLEIQRTEQGDSAMYLCASSFTRRRENIQYFGAGTRLSVL.

This clone was seen a handful of times. This chain links TRBV5-4 with TRBJ2-3; 9 positions agree with TRBD2. Looked up from germline, CDR1 is SGHNT and CDR2 is YYREEE (reference sequence). CDR3 length: 14 residues. The junction had 1 base not matched to a gene; V was cut back by 3 bases and J by 2 bases. The CDR3 bases are TGTGCCAGCAGCTGGACTAGCGCCACAGATACGCAGTATTTT. It codes for CASSWTSATDTQYF. The complete variable domain, with remaining parts taken from reference TRBV5-4 and TRBJ2-3, reads ETGVTQSPTHLIKTRGQQVTLRCSSQSGHNTVSWYQQALGQGPQFIFQYYREEENGRGNFPPRFSGLQFPNYSSELNVNALELDDSALYLCASSWTSATDTQYFGPGTRLTVL.

The rearrangement links TRBV13 to TRBJ2-2, with 13 nucleotides matching TRBD2. Germline V gene sequence: CDR1 PRHDT, CDR2 FYEKMQ (reference sequence). The CDR3 has 16 amino acids. The ends lost 6 bases at V and 1 base at J; junction bases unmatched: 2. The CDR3 here is CASSRLAGGNTGELFF. The CDR3 DNA reads TGTGCCAGCAGTCGACTAGCGGGAGGGAACACCGGGGAGCTGTTTTTT.

This clone was detected once. The chain links TRBV11-2 to TRBJ2-5; D unclear. The CDR3 totals 15 residues. The germline gives CDR1 SGHAT, CDR2 FQNNGV. V dropped 0 bases and J dropped 3 bases, with 11 bases sitting between them. The chain's CDR3 is CASSLDGLAEETQYF. In nucleotides, the CDR3 is TGTGCCAGCAGCTTAGATGGTTTGGCCGAAGAGACCCAGTACTTC.